These T cell receptor beta chains were read from a single sample in a study of blood T cells in healthy people across ages. TCRdb re-called the 5' RACE reads with MiXCR, one entry per CDR3 protein. The sample records about 930,000 distinct CDR3 sequences, 25% to 30% being singletons. The same specimen was also included in a second study, on T cells of mothers and their children.

Sequencing was carried out using blood. The origin of the receptors is a middle-aged woman in good health. Both conserved end residues are part of each CDR3. A D gene is named only where the DNA matches it firmly. Where a row states a size, it is once, few, many or the class of an expanded clone; other rows omit it.

TRBV27,TRBJ1-1,-,-,TGTGCCAGCAGTTTATTTCCAGGACAACAAAACACTGAAGCTTTCTTT,CASSLFPGQQNTEAFF
TRBV20-1,TRBJ1-1,many,-,TGCAGTGCCAGACAGTTGGTGAACACTGAAGCTTTCTTT,CSARQLVNTEAFF
TRBV29-1,TRBJ2-1,many,TRBD2,TGCAGCGTTCTAAGCGGGGGGGCTTTTGACAATGAGCAGTTCTTC,CSVLSGGAFDNEQFF
TRBV20-1,TRBJ2-7,many,TRBD2,TGCAGTGCTCGTACTAGCGGGGGTTTTCTCGAGCAGTACTTC,CSARTSGGFLEQYF
TRBV7-2,TRBJ2-7,many,-,TGTGCCAGCAGCACCAGAATGGGGCACGAGCAGTACTTC,CASSTRMGHEQYF
TRBV6-2/TRBV6-3,TRBJ2-1,-,TRBD2,TGTGCCAGCAGTTATAGGAACCTAGCGGGGGGGCCCGGTGAGCAGTTCTTC,CASSYRNLAGGPGEQFF
TRBV24-1,TRBJ2-6,-,-,TGTGCCACCAGTGAGTGGGCCTCCTCTGGGGCCAACGTCCTGACTTTC,CATSEWASSGANVLTF
TRBV28,TRBJ2-7,many,-,TGTGCCACCATGCCGGGACAATCCTACGAGCAGTACTTC,CATMPGQSYEQYF
TRBV2,TRBJ1-2,-,-,TGTGCCAGCTGGGACGGGAGAGCTAACTATGGCTACACCTTC,CASWDGRANYGYTF
TRBV5-5,TRBJ2-7,-,-,TGTGCCAGCAGCTCCACCCCCTGTTACGAGCAGTACTTC,CASSSTPCYEQYF
TRBV10-3,TRBJ2-7,-,-,TGTGCCATCAGTGAGTCAATTGGGGCTCCCAACGAGCAGTACTTC,CAISESIGAPNEQYF
TRBV5-1,TRBJ2-5,-,-,TGCGCCAGCAGCCCTGGGATAAACCAAGAGACCCAGTACTTC,CASSPGINQETQYF
TRBV7-9,TRBJ2-1,many,-,TGTGCCAGCAGCTTAGTTCTCCCGGGGAGTGAGCAGTTCTTC,CASSLVLPGSEQFF
TRBV12-3/TRBV12-4,TRBJ1-6,-,-,TGTGCCAGCAGTCCGGCGCGGGGAGGGAATTCACCCCTCCACTTT,CASSPARGGNSPLHF
TRBV29-1,TRBJ1-1,few,-,TGCAGCGCCATATCCATGAACACTGAAGCTTTCTTT,CSAISMNTEAFF
TRBV9,TRBJ2-7,many,-,TGTGCCAGCAGCGTATGGGGGGGCTCCGACGAGCAGTACTTC,CASSVWGGSDEQYF
TRBV7-2,TRBJ2-5,many,-,TGTGCCAGCAGCAAGGGGTTGAGGGGGGGGCTCGAGACCCAGTACTTC,CASSKGLRGGLETQYF
TRBV30,TRBJ2-1,-,TRBD2,TGTGCCTGGAGGAGTGGGGGGGGCAATGAGCAGTTCTTC,CAWRSGGGNEQFF